Sequencing of this T cell receptor beta chain was carried out in a study of cytomegalovirus exposure and HLA in healthy donors. Germline lookup yields CDR1 MNHNS and CDR2 SASEGT. The CDR3 has 14 residues. V lost 5 bases and J lost 3, with 13 bases in between. General study findings and limits: TCR beta chain V- and J-gene trimming was linked, in a later analysis, to a missense variant in DCLRE1C. Donor immune exposure was known only as CMV serostatus.

The PCR was carried out with 60 Vbeta primers and 13 Jbeta primers. Assay used: immunoSEQ multiplex PCR; TCRdb lists only in-frame clones, some missing. This sample has some 130,000 clones, with over 80% found just once. Of note for this clone: Its antigen is still unknown.

This sequence was found in a man between 40 and 49 years old in good health and CMV-seronegative. Sequenced material: PBMCs. The V and J genes are TRBV6-1 and TRBJ1-2; maybe TRBD1 (5 bases). The DNA of the CDR3 is TGTGCCAGCAGTCCTCAGGGTTTCGACTATGGCTACACCTTC. Protein product: CASSPQGFDYGYTF.